These T cell receptor beta chains were read from a single sample in a study of blood T cell repertoires in COVID-19. The protocol was immunoSEQ multiplex PCR, while the TCRdb copy is restricted to in-frame clones and leaves out a portion. The sample carries under 350,000 clones, around 92% recorded once. Source material: PBMCs or T cells enriched from blood (not recorded which). The receptors originated from a woman aged 55-69 years who had recovered from COVID-19. CDR3s include the opening cysteine and the closing phenylalanine or tryptophan. D genes are given only for firm matches. Clone size, where shown, is once, few, many, or a class for clones that have expanded.

cdr3_nt: TGTGCCAGCAGCATCCCGGGACTTCGCTATGGCTACACCTTC
cdr3_aa: CASSIPGLRYGYTF
clone_size: -
d_call: -
v_call: TRBV28
j_call: TRBJ1-2
cdr3_length: 14

cdr3_nt: TGTGCCAGCAGCCTTCTGACAGGAATAACCAAAAACATTCAGTACTTC
cdr3_aa: CASSLLTGITKNIQYF
clone_size: -
d_call: -
v_call: TRBV3-1/TRBV3-2
j_call: TRBJ2-4
cdr3_length: 16

cdr3_nt: TGCGCCAGCAGCCAAGAACGAGGCCCCTATGGCTACACCTTC
cdr3_aa: CASSQERGPYGYTF
clone_size: -
d_call: -
v_call: TRBV4-1
j_call: TRBJ1-2
cdr3_length: 14

cdr3_nt: TGTGCCGGAGTCAGGACAGCCAACACTGAAGCTTTCTTT
cdr3_aa: CAGVRTANTEAFF
clone_size: -
d_call: -
v_call: TRBV2
j_call: TRBJ1-1
cdr3_length: 13

cdr3_nt: TGTGCCAGTAGTCCAGGGACAGGGACCGCTGAAGCTTTCTTT
cdr3_aa: CASSPGTGTAEAFF
clone_size: once
d_call: TRBD1
v_call: TRBV19
j_call: TRBJ1-1
cdr3_length: 14

cdr3_nt: TGTGCCACCAGTGATGAGGCTCTATGGCACAATGAGCAGTTCTTC
cdr3_aa: CATSDEALWHNEQFF
clone_size: few
d_call: -
v_call: TRBV24-1
j_call: TRBJ2-1
cdr3_length: 15

cdr3_nt: TGTGCCAGCAGTGAAGCGGCCCTAGCGGGGTACAATGAGCAGTTCTTC
cdr3_aa: CASSEAALAGYNEQFF
clone_size: -
d_call: TRBD2
v_call: TRBV2
j_call: TRBJ2-1
cdr3_length: 16

cdr3_nt: TGTGCCAGCAGGGATCTACAGGGGAGCAGCAATCAGCCCCAGCATTTT
cdr3_aa: CASRDLQGSSNQPQHF
clone_size: -
d_call: TRBD1
v_call: TRBV28
j_call: TRBJ1-5
cdr3_length: 16

cdr3_nt: TGTGCCAGTCCAAATCAGCCCCAGCATTTT
cdr3_aa: CASPNQPQHF
clone_size: few
d_call: -
v_call: TRBV6-5
j_call: TRBJ1-5
cdr3_length: 10

cdr3_nt: TGTGCCAGCAGCCACTTCCTAGCGGAGCAGTTCTTC
cdr3_aa: CASSHFLAEQFF
clone_size: -
d_call: -
v_call: TRBV14
j_call: TRBJ2-1
cdr3_length: 12

cdr3_nt: TGTGCCAGCGCCGTGGGAGGAGCTAACTATGGCTACACCTTC
cdr3_aa: CASAVGGANYGYTF
clone_size: -
d_call: -
v_call: TRBV28
j_call: TRBJ1-2
cdr3_length: 14

cdr3_nt: TGTGCCAGCAGCCTCTCCCATAATTCACCCCTCCACTTT
cdr3_aa: CASSLSHNSPLHF
clone_size: -
d_call: -
v_call: TRBV28
j_call: TRBJ1-6
cdr3_length: 13

cdr3_nt: TGTGCCAGCAGCTTAACAGCGGGAGGGCCCTACGAGCAGTACTTC
cdr3_aa: CASSLTAGGPYEQYF
clone_size: -
d_call: TRBD2
v_call: TRBV7-3
j_call: TRBJ2-7
cdr3_length: 15

cdr3_nt: TGTGCCATCAGTGAGACAGGGGGGACCACTGAAGCTTTCTTT
cdr3_aa: CAISETGGTTEAFF
clone_size: -
d_call: TRBD1
v_call: TRBV10-3
j_call: TRBJ1-1
cdr3_length: 14

cdr3_nt: TGTGCCAGCACTACGACATTAAACACTGAAGCTTTCTTT
cdr3_aa: CASTTTLNTEAFF
clone_size: -
d_call: -
v_call: TRBV27
j_call: TRBJ1-1
cdr3_length: 13

cdr3_nt: TGTGCCAGCAGGCCAGGGACAGATTATGGCTACACCTTC
cdr3_aa: CASRPGTDYGYTF
clone_size: -
d_call: TRBD1
v_call: TRBV28
j_call: TRBJ1-2
cdr3_length: 13

cdr3_nt: TGTGCCAGCAGTGAAGCGAGTCCAGAGACCCAGTACTTC
cdr3_aa: CASSEASPETQYF
clone_size: -
d_call: -
v_call: TRBV2
j_call: TRBJ2-5
cdr3_length: 13

cdr3_nt: TGCGCCAGCAGCGACCCAGGGGGACCGCACTATGGCTACACCTTC
cdr3_aa: CASSDPGGPHYGYTF
clone_size: -
d_call: TRBD1
v_call: TRBV5-1
j_call: TRBJ1-2
cdr3_length: 15

cdr3_nt: TGTGCCAGCAACCTCGGCGGGAGGAGCACCGGGGAGCTGTTTTTT
cdr3_aa: CASNLGGRSTGELFF
clone_size: -
d_call: TRBD2
v_call: TRBV5-4
j_call: TRBJ2-2
cdr3_length: 15

cdr3_nt: TGCAGTGCTGCACAATCCTACGAGCAGTACTTC
cdr3_aa: CSAAQSYEQYF
clone_size: -
d_call: -
v_call: TRBV20-1
j_call: TRBJ2-7
cdr3_length: 11

cdr3_nt: TGTGCCAGCAGTTACGGGGCGTTTGAAAAACTGTTTTTT
cdr3_aa: CASSYGAFEKLFF
clone_size: few
d_call: -
v_call: TRBV6-2/TRBV6-3
j_call: TRBJ1-4
cdr3_length: 13

cdr3_nt: TGTGCCAGTAGTACGTACAGGGACTATGGCTACACCTTC
cdr3_aa: CASSTYRDYGYTF
clone_size: -
d_call: -
v_call: TRBV19
j_call: TRBJ1-2
cdr3_length: 13

cdr3_nt: TGCGCCAGCAGCCAAGCGGGACAGTTCAATCAGCCCCAGCATTTT
cdr3_aa: CASSQAGQFNQPQHF
clone_size: -
d_call: TRBD1
v_call: TRBV4-1
j_call: TRBJ1-5
cdr3_length: 15

cdr3_nt: TGTGCCAGCAGTGAGCAGGGTGGAAACACCATATATTTT
cdr3_aa: CASSEQGGNTIYF
clone_size: -
d_call: -
v_call: TRBV6-1
j_call: TRBJ1-3
cdr3_length: 13

cdr3_nt: TGTGCCAGCAGCTTGAATCTGCAGTTGGAGACCTTC
cdr3_aa: CASSLNLQLETF
clone_size: -
d_call: -
v_call: TRBV11-2
j_call: TRBJ1-2
cdr3_length: 12

cdr3_nt: TGTGCCAGCAGTTACGGCCCCGAGCAGTACTTC
cdr3_aa: CASSYGPEQYF
clone_size: once
d_call: -
v_call: TRBV6-5
j_call: TRBJ2-7
cdr3_length: 11

cdr3_nt: TGTGCCAGCAGCACACGCAATTCACCCCTCCACTTT
cdr3_aa: CASSTRNSPLHF
clone_size: few
d_call: -
v_call: TRBV5-4
j_call: TRBJ1-6
cdr3_length: 12

cdr3_nt: TGTGCCAGCAGCGTAGTCGGTAGCGGGAGCTTTGGGCCCCCCTACAATGAGCAGTTCTTC
cdr3_aa: CASSVVGSGSFGPPYNEQFF
clone_size: once
d_call: TRBD2
v_call: TRBV9
j_call: TRBJ2-1
cdr3_length: 20

cdr3_nt: TGCGCCAGCAGCCCCTACCCGGGACACGGAAATAATTCACCCCTCCACTTT
cdr3_aa: CASSPYPGHGNNSPLHF
clone_size: -
d_call: -
v_call: TRBV5-1
j_call: TRBJ1-6
cdr3_length: 17

cdr3_nt: TGCGCCAGCAGCTTGGAAAGAGGGAACGAAAAACTGTTTTTT
cdr3_aa: CASSLERGNEKLFF
clone_size: -
d_call: -
v_call: TRBV5-1
j_call: TRBJ1-4
cdr3_length: 14

cdr3_nt: TGCGCCAGCAGTGAGAGACAGGGAGCTAATGAAAAACTGTTTTTT
cdr3_aa: CASSERQGANEKLFF
clone_size: few
d_call: TRBD1
v_call: TRBV10-1
j_call: TRBJ1-4
cdr3_length: 15

cdr3_nt: TGCGCCAGCAAGCAATCGGGGAGGAGATATGGCTACACCTTC
cdr3_aa: CASKQSGRRYGYTF
clone_size: -
d_call: -
v_call: TRBV10-1
j_call: TRBJ1-2
cdr3_length: 14

cdr3_nt: TGTGCCAGCGTAGCGGGGGGGCTTTTAGAGACCCAGTACTTC
cdr3_aa: CASVAGGLLETQYF
clone_size: -
d_call: TRBD2
v_call: TRBV2
j_call: TRBJ2-5
cdr3_length: 14

cdr3_nt: TGTGCCAGCAGCTTGAGACTGTTGAATGAAAAACTGTTTTTT
cdr3_aa: CASSLRLLNEKLFF
clone_size: -
d_call: -
v_call: TRBV5-6
j_call: TRBJ1-4
cdr3_length: 14

cdr3_nt: TGTGCCAGCAGTCCAGGGGGCAGGGTAACTGAAGCTTTCTTT
cdr3_aa: CASSPGGRVTEAFF
clone_size: once
d_call: TRBD1
v_call: TRBV28
j_call: TRBJ1-1
cdr3_length: 14

cdr3_nt: TGCGCCAGCAGCCTGCGGGAAGCCAATTCCTACAATGAGCAGTTCTTC
cdr3_aa: CASSLREANSYNEQFF
clone_size: -
d_call: -
v_call: TRBV5-1
j_call: TRBJ2-1
cdr3_length: 16

cdr3_nt: TGCGCCAGCAGCCAAGATACAGGGAGCAATCAGCCCCAGCATTTT
cdr3_aa: CASSQDTGSNQPQHF
clone_size: -
d_call: -
v_call: TRBV4-1
j_call: TRBJ1-5
cdr3_length: 15

cdr3_nt: TGTGCCAGCAGCGCAGGAAGTTACAAAAACATTCAGTACTTC
cdr3_aa: CASSAGSYKNIQYF
clone_size: -
d_call: -
v_call: TRBV5-4
j_call: TRBJ2-4
cdr3_length: 14

cdr3_nt: TGCAGCGTTACGACAGCTTCTAACCGCTACACCTTC
cdr3_aa: CSVTTASNRYTF
clone_size: -
d_call: -
v_call: TRBV29-1
j_call: TRBJ1-2
cdr3_length: 12

cdr3_nt: TGCGCCAGCAGCTTTGCGGAAAACACTGAAGCTTTCTTT
cdr3_aa: CASSFAENTEAFF
clone_size: -
d_call: -
v_call: TRBV5-1
j_call: TRBJ1-1
cdr3_length: 13

cdr3_nt: TGTGCCAGCAGGGGCCCGGGGGGCACAGATACGCAGTATTTT
cdr3_aa: CASRGPGGTDTQYF
clone_size: -
d_call: -
v_call: TRBV6-5
j_call: TRBJ2-3
cdr3_length: 14

cdr3_nt: TGTGCCAGTAGTATCGGGGCAGGACAGGGGGCGACTGGCTACACCTTC
cdr3_aa: CASSIGAGQGATGYTF
clone_size: -
d_call: TRBD1
v_call: TRBV19
j_call: TRBJ1-2
cdr3_length: 16